This entry describes one TCR beta chain. No cognate antigen has been identified for it. Base-call qualities are not available, and no considerably larger clone is one nucleotide away. The cohort was made up of several hundred healthy bone marrow donors. Cohort members were all nominally healthy when sampled, although unrecorded immune exposures were likely present. The donor tested CMV seronegative, placing the donor among the 350 or so seronegative members of the cohort. Each donor provided a peripheral blood sample, and peripheral blood mononuclear cells were used for TCR beta sequencing. The Qiagen DNeasy Blood Extraction Kit was used to extract genomic DNA from the blood cell samples. The data were taken from a study of cytomegalovirus exposure and HLA in healthy donors (TCRdb year 2017). About the study as a whole: In an earlier analysis of about 560 of the donors, 250 to 300 Gb of sequence data and just under 120 million unique TCR beta sequences from some 170 million T cells were reported. Roughly 300 gigabases of sequencing data and approximately 80 million unique TCR sequences were included in an early release covering 550 to 800 HLA-typed donors. Of the approximately 400 genotyped donors, roughly 80% were placed in the genetic ancestry cluster associated with self-reported Caucasian donors. The aim of the study was to test whether cataloging public T cell receptors could identify signatures of past pathogen exposure. Using immunosequencing, the study profiled T cell repertoires from 550 to 750 subjects and related those repertoires to cytomegalovirus serostatus. In addition to the first cohort of around 670 subjects, a separate validation cohort of 130 or so different subjects was used. To predict cytomegalovirus infection status, the study brought together high-throughput TCR immunosequencing, statistical association of individual TCRs with disease status, and machine learning. In a later analysis, previously published TCR beta repertoires from 670 or so donors were re-analyzed and high-resolution HLA genotyping was added so that TCR occurrence patterns could be studied. Rather than drawing on any new phenotypic data, the later analysis identified candidate immune exposures from TCR beta sequences and the way those sequences occurred across donors. An earlier analysis of several hundred of the donors used high-throughput TCR beta sequencing to judge whether each TCR beta V gene segment behaved as functional or pseudogenic. Donor age, sex, ethnicity and CMV serostatus were compiled together with the repertoire data. A later genetic analysis used genome-wide SNP genotypes for about 55% of the 666 donors, treating that subset as a discovery cohort. Every discovery cohort repertoire had been produced on one sequencing platform. HLA typing included class I and class II loci at four-digit resolution. Typing coverage varied by locus: about 629-640 donors for A, B, C, DRB1 and DQB1; roughly 510 for DQA1; around 570 for DPA1; more than 450 for DPB1. Roughly 5 DR-DQ haplotypes were handled as single units for association and clustering, since linkage in the cohort was strong. Among a few hundred genotyped donors of the cohort, an average of around 240,000 unique TCR beta nucleotide sequences were sequenced per donor, roughly a sixth of them non-productive.

The V and J ends are trimmed by 2 bases and 3 bases, leaving 10 bases between them. CDR1 and CDR2 were assigned from the germline V gene as MDHEN and SYDVKM. Counted from cysteine to phenylalanine, this CDR3 has 14 amino acids. The entry retains the CDR3 DNA only, 42 bases that are in frame from base 1. Library preparation employed the immunoSEQ multiplex PCR assay. For the multiplex PCR, a mixture combining 60 forward primers for TCR Vbeta segments and 13 reverse primers for TCR Jbeta segments was used. A multiplex PCR assay on genomic DNA amplified the CDR3 region of rearranged TCR beta genes. On the Illumina HiSeq System, the amplified TCR beta libraries were sequenced as 87-base-pair reads. As for how the authors treated the data: A later analysis counted about 80 million unique TCR beta chains across the 500 to 850 repertoires, and 10 million to 11 million of these chains were shared by at least two donors. Raw reads were error-corrected and collapsed into unique sequences by a nearest-neighbor algorithm in which closely related sequences were merged to remove PCR and sequencing errors. V, D and J gene segments were assigned by aligning CDR3 sequences to IMGT reference sequences. For a sequence to be retained, a match of at least six nucleotides was required to both a V gene segment and a J gene segment. Rearrangements were classified as productive when the CDR3 lacked stop codons and remained in frame with V and J, and all other rearrangements were classified as non-productive. CDR3 was defined according to IMGT convention as the region running from the second conserved V-encoded cysteine to the conserved J-encoded phenylalanine. Sequences without an unambiguous match to a single V gene segment were excluded from the earlier analysis of almost 600 of the donors. An earlier analysis of 587 of the donors classified V segments as functional when productive rearrangements were above 56.7% and as segregating when the standard deviation between donors was above 5%. A statistical classification framework was built for diagnosing cytomegalovirus status from the catalog of TCR beta chain sequences. V and J gene assignment, in a later analysis, came from comparing TCR nucleotide sequences with IMGT/GENE-DB human TR gene sequences. The TCRdist pipeline was used in a later analysis to assign CDR3 sequences and most-parsimonious VDJ recombination scenarios. In a later analysis, each TCR beta chain was defined by its CDR3 amino acid sequence together with its V-gene family, and reads without a unique V-gene family were excluded. As a way to deal with suspected cross-contamination and a sequencing artifact, a later analysis dropped under 600 nucleotide sequences that were highly shared and had low generation probability. In a later analysis, a clonal expansion index was calculated for each public chain from normalized within-repertoire ranks of inferred template counts. A later analysis computed generation probabilities with a VDJ recombination model fitted to out-of-frame rearrangements, and checked the results against IGoR. Hypergeometric tests were used in a later analysis to score TCR-TCR, TCR-HLA and TCR-CMV co-occurrence, with a repertoire-size bias correction applied to the TCR pairs. False discovery rates were estimated in a later analysis by permuting HLA or CMV assignments 20 times. A later analysis grouped co-occurring TCRs with DBSCAN, adding TCRdist sequence similarity when clustering within HLA-allele-positive subsets. Co-occurrence clustering excluded repertoires with fewer than 30,000 or more than 120,000 public chains, plus five with anomalous nucleotide sharing. Here the immuneACCESS table is served through TCRdb, limited to in-frame sequences with V and J called. Missing clones are a known gap in these copies; in checked studies unresolved V genes cover under half, and the rest lacks a known reason. V and J calls and clone size are given by that table; D and trimming were obtained from the DNA. Within this sample are 150,000 to 200,000 clones, with around 74% of them counted one time only. The leading ten clones occupy 2.5% to 3.5% of the sample.

General findings and caveats noted by the study authors: An earlier analysis of around 540 of the donors showed that most TCR beta V segments appeared in productive rearrangements either about 87% or about 30% of the time, which broadly matched IMGT annotations. Most TCR sequences were seen in very few donors, while some public TCRs were found in many individuals. Only TCR beta chains were sequenced in this cohort, and the absence of alpha or paired-chain data limited detectable features. A further reported finding was that TCR beta sequences accurately predicted the HLA-A and HLA-B alleles for most subjects in the first cohort. Specific HLA alleles were associated with 15,000 to 20,000 TCR beta sequences at a false discovery rate of 0.05 in a later analysis. The earlier analysis of some 560 of the donors excluded some 16 rarely observed V segments, including chromosome 9 orphons, because counts were too low. The classifier was reported to diagnose cytomegalovirus status with high specificity and sensitivity in both the original cohort and the validation cohort. Because HLA typing was unavailable for some donors at each locus, only the typed subset was used in association tests. A cluster of highly shared sequence variants was judged likely to represent a technical artifact of the sequencing pipeline. A later genetic analysis associated a missense DCLRE1C variant with V-gene and J-gene trimming of TCR beta chains, and an independent cohort replicated the association. The study listed over 150 TCR beta chains as associated with cytomegalovirus. Three of the identified cytomegalovirus-associated TCR beta chains were confirmed in vitro to be specific for cytomegalovirus antigens. Presence/absence analyses assumed roughly uniform sequencing depth across donors, an assumption that may not hold. Strong co-occurrence of HLA alleles, especially DR and DQ, made assigning TCR associations to individual alleles difficult. Some IMGT-functional V segments, including TRBV6-2 and TRBV6-3, could not be told apart with the 87-base-pair reads, so those segments were excluded. According to a later analysis, most CMV-associated TCR beta chains appeared to be HLA-restricted, and the HLA associations seemed to be driven largely by CMV exposure. In a later analysis, TCR association rates were found to vary across HLA loci, with the most associated TCRs seen for DRB1 alleles and the fewest for HLA-C alleles. The authors suggested that the approach could potentially be generalized to other disease states and immunological phenotypes. Correlated functional status among segregating V segments might reflect linkage disequilibrium, but an unknown experimental factor could not be ruled out. In a later analysis, several top co-occurrence clusters were reported to appear linked to parvovirus B19, influenza, CMV and Epstein-Barr virus. In a later analysis, HLA-associated TCR beta chains showed more clonal expansion and lower generation probabilities than non-associated chains that were equally common. In a later genetic analysis, fewer N-insertions in productive TCRs were reported among donors in an Asian-associated ancestry cluster than the approximately 630-donor mean. Immune exposure information for the cohort was limited to CMV serostatus.

This TCR was sampled from a female donor in good health and CMV-seronegative. Sequencing was done on a sample of PBMCs. The sequence is built from TRBV28 and TRBJ1-2; no D gene call is confident. CDR3 region: CASSLEQSYYGYTF. The sequenced DNA is TGTGCCAGCAGTTTAGAGCAATCTTACTATGGCTACACCTTC.